This is a list of T cell receptor beta chains from one sample in a study of radiation and T cells in renal cell carcinoma. The table came from immunoSEQ multiplex PCR; TCRdb's copy has only in-frame clones and leaves some out. The sample yields roughly 150,000 clones, around 90% seen once. Sample: blood, taken from a patient whose treatment included radiotherapy and nephrectomy. The origin of the receptors is a woman aged 65 to 85 with renal cell carcinoma. Both conserved end residues are part of each CDR3. The D gene is left open where the match is weak. Clone size is shown for a subset of rows, as once, few, many or a class of expanded clone.

clone_size,j_call,v_call,d_call,cdr3_aa,cdr3_nt
NA,TRBJ2-3,TRBV15,NA,CATQGGTDTQYF,TGTGCCACACAAGGGGGCACAGATACGCAGTATTTT
NA,TRBJ2-5,TRBV5-1,NA,CASSSGYQETQYF,TGCGCCAGCAGCTCAGGGTACCAAGAGACCCAGTACTTC
once,TRBJ1-2,TRBV6-6,TRBD1,CASSQAGQGSYGYTF,TGTGCCAGCAGTCAGGCGGGACAGGGAAGTTATGGCTACACCTTC
NA,TRBJ2-3,TRBV29-1,NA,CSVAGGSSSTDTQYF,TGCAGCGTTGCGGGCGGATCCTCTAGCACAGATACGCAGTATTTT
NA,TRBJ1-1,TRBV6-1,NA,CASKGDGGAEAFF,TGTGCCAGCAAAGGGGATGGAGGTGCTGAAGCTTTCTTT
NA,TRBJ2-3,TRBV28,TRBD2,CASQAGGLTDTQYF,TGTGCCAGCCAAGCGGGGGGGCTAACAGATACGCAGTATTTT
NA,TRBJ1-4,TRBV4-2,NA,CASSDVGLDGEKLFF,TGTGCCAGCAGCGATGTTGGGCTCGATGGTGAAAAACTGTTTTTT
NA,TRBJ2-5,TRBV2,TRBD1,CASSWDRAFQETQYF,TGTGCCAGCAGTTGGGACAGGGCGTTCCAAGAGACCCAGTACTTC
NA,TRBJ2-4,TRBV28,TRBD1,CASSATGNIQYF,TGTGCCAGCAGTGCGACAGGGAACATTCAGTACTTC
NA,TRBJ2-5,TRBV11-2,TRBD2,CASSSGTSGNQETQYF,TGTGCCAGCAGCTCCGGGACTAGCGGGAACCAAGAGACCCAGTACTTC
NA,TRBJ1-1,TRBV5-5,TRBD1,CASSRTGTMNTEAFF,TGTGCCAGCAGCAGGACAGGGACCATGAACACTGAAGCTTTCTTT
NA,TRBJ1-2,TRBV27,NA,CASSLAQDYGYTF,TGTGCCAGCAGTTTGGCACAGGACTATGGCTACACCTTC
NA,TRBJ1-2,TRBV28,NA,CASSFRPNYGYTF,TGTGCCAGCAGTTTCAGGCCAAACTATGGCTACACCTTC
NA,TRBJ2-1,TRBV2,TRBD2,CASSENVAGGQGDEQFF,TGTGCCAGCAGTGAAAATGTAGCGGGGGGGCAAGGCGATGAGCAGTTCTTC
NA,TRBJ1-3,TRBV9,NA,CASSVISGNTIYF,TGTGCCAGCAGCGTAATCTCTGGAAACACCATATATTTT
NA,TRBJ1-6,TRBV4-3,NA,CASSQTSGGLPLHF,TGCGCCAGCAGCCAGACTTCTGGGGGGTTACCCCTCCACTTT
NA,TRBJ2-1,TRBV5-4,NA,CASSSETNNEQFF,TGTGCCAGCAGCTCGGAGACCAACAATGAGCAGTTCTTC
NA,TRBJ1-2,TRBV7-9,NA,CASSLVTGNARPDCTF,TGTGCCAGCAGCTTAGTTACGGGGAATGCACGACCAGACTGCACCTTC
NA,TRBJ2-7,TRBV7-9,NA,CASSLGTFYEQYF,TGTGCCAGCAGCTTAGGCACCTTCTACGAGCAGTACTTC
NA,TRBJ1-5,TRBV29-1,NA,CSVGDNSNQPQHF,TGCAGCGTGGGGGACAATAGCAATCAGCCCCAGCATTTT
few,TRBJ1-5,TRBV7-2,NA,CASSLSGTGNQPQHF,TGTGCCAGCAGCTTATCTGGGACGGGCAATCAGCCCCAGCATTTT
NA,TRBJ1-1,TRBV28,TRBD1,CASSLHRGNTEAFF,TGTGCCAGCAGTTTACACAGGGGGAACACTGAAGCTTTCTTT
NA,TRBJ1-1,TRBV18,NA,CASSSTGEAFF,TGTGCCAGCTCCTCGACGGGCGAAGCTTTCTTT
NA,TRBJ1-1,TRBV7-3,TRBD1,CASSLKPTGVGSTEAFF,TGTGCCAGCAGCTTAAAACCCACAGGGGTTGGGAGCACTGAAGCTTTCTTT
NA,TRBJ2-1,TRBV2,NA,CASSIPGYEQFF,TGTGCCAGCAGTATTCCCGGGTACGAGCAGTTCTTC
NA,TRBJ2-2,TRBV7-8,TRBD2,CASSTRTSGGALLGELFF,TGTGCCAGCAGCACCCGGACTAGCGGGGGGGCTTTGTTAGGGGAGCTGTTTTTT
NA,TRBJ2-5,TRBV5-1,NA,CASSLVGGGNQETQYF,TGCGCCAGCAGCTTGGTTGGAGGGGGGAACCAAGAGACCCAGTACTTC
NA,TRBJ2-7,TRBV28,NA,CASSYPGHKGYF,TGTGCCAGCAGTTACCCCGGGCACAAGGGGTACTTC
NA,TRBJ2-2,TRBV5-1,NA,CASSSGLLAEGELFF,TGCGCCAGCAGCTCCGGACTCCTAGCCGAGGGGGAGCTGTTTTTT
NA,TRBJ1-6,TRBV7-8,TRBD1,CASSPGQLNSPLHF,TGTGCCAGCAGCCCGGGACAGCTAAATTCACCCCTCCACTTT
once,TRBJ2-3,TRBV2,NA,CASSDDRGASDTQYF,TGTGCCAGCAGTGATGACCGGGGGGCATCAGATACGCAGTATTTT
NA,TRBJ2-3,TRBV5-1,NA,CASSRQEPSTDTQYF,TGCGCCAGCAGCCGACAAGAACCTAGCACAGATACGCAGTATTTT
NA,TRBJ1-6,TRBV6-5,TRBD1,CASRPDRAKNSPLHF,TGTGCCAGCAGACCCGACAGGGCTAAGAATTCACCCCTCCACTTT
NA,TRBJ1-2,TRBV28,TRBD1,CASSSGQGGGYTF,TGTGCCAGCAGTTCGGGACAGGGAGGCGGCTACACCTTC
NA,TRBJ1-2,TRBV19,NA,CATSPGSDGFGYTF,TGTGCCACCTCCCCGGGGTCAGATGGGTTTGGCTACACCTTC
NA,TRBJ2-3,TRBV5-1,TRBD1,CASSLKTTGGPGDTQYF,TGCGCCAGCAGCTTGAAAACAACAGGGGGCCCTGGAGATACGCAGTATTTT
NA,TRBJ1-3,TRBV7-6,NA,CASSPYADRGNTIYF,TGTGCCAGCAGCCCCTACGCAGACCGCGGAAACACCATATATTTT
NA,TRBJ2-1,TRBV9,NA,CASSGGLSYNEQFF,TGTGCCAGCAGCGGAGGCCTTTCCTACAATGAGCAGTTCTTC
NA,TRBJ2-1,TRBV19,NA,CASSGAPGGYNEQFF,TGTGCCAGTAGTGGGGCCCCCGGGGGCTACAATGAGCAGTTCTTC
NA,TRBJ1-6,TRBV7-2,NA,CASSLAVMDRASSYNSPLHF,TGTGCCAGCAGCTTAGCTGTTATGGACAGAGCAAGCTCCTATAATTCACCCCTCCACTTT
NA,TRBJ1-1,TRBV10-3,NA,CATQGGPGTEAFF,TGTGCCACCCAGGGAGGGCCGGGCACTGAAGCTTTCTTT
NA,TRBJ1-1,TRBV7-9,NA,CATQKGVTEAFF,TGTGCCACCCAGAAAGGGGTCACTGAAGCTTTCTTT
NA,TRBJ2-7,TRBV19,TRBD1,CASSPKTGQTSYEQYF,TGTGCCAGTAGCCCTAAAACGGGACAGACTTCCTACGAGCAGTACTTC
NA,TRBJ1-1,TRBV4-1,TRBD1,CASSQETGDTEAFF,TGCGCCAGCAGCCAGGAGACAGGGGACACTGAAGCTTTCTTT
NA,TRBJ1-5,TRBV7-6,NA,CASSLGQGKDQPQHF,TGTGCCAGCAGCTTAGGGCAGGGGAAAGATCAGCCCCAGCATTTT
NA,TRBJ1-1,TRBV1,NA,CTRTGGGWTSEAFF,TGCACCCGGACGGGGGGCGGCTGGACCAGTGAAGCTTTCTTT
NA,TRBJ1-2,TRBV9,TRBD1,CASSVGQTGSGYTF,TGTGCCAGCAGCGTAGGCCAGACAGGGTCTGGCTACACCTTC
NA,TRBJ1-2,TRBV5-1,NA,CASSTTSFPRYGYTF,TGCGCCAGCAGCACGACCAGTTTCCCGAGGTATGGCTACACCTTC
NA,TRBJ1-5,TRBV19,TRBD1,CASSRKQGDVNQPQHF,TGTGCCAGTAGTAGGAAACAGGGGGACGTCAATCAGCCCCAGCATTTT
NA,TRBJ1-2,TRBV7-9,NA,CASSVLTGTNYGYTF,TGTGCCAGCAGCGTCCTTACAGGGACCAACTATGGCTACACCTTC
NA,TRBJ1-5,TRBV28,TRBD1,CASDEWTGRGNQPQHF,TGTGCCAGCGATGAATGGACAGGTCGTGGCAATCAGCCCCAGCATTTT
few,TRBJ1-1,TRBV29-1,TRBD1,CSVLQGAVGEAFF,TGCAGCGTGCTACAGGGGGCAGTTGGTGAAGCTTTCTTT
few,TRBJ1-5,TRBV30,TRBD1,CAWMPGQGSNQPQHF,TGTGCCTGGATGCCGGGACAGGGTAGCAATCAGCCCCAGCATTTT
NA,TRBJ2-1,TRBV29-1,NA,CSVEQYNEQFF,TGCAGCGTTGAACAGTACAATGAGCAGTTCTTC
NA,TRBJ1-2,TRBV9,NA,CASSFSPGAEGYGYTF,TGTGCCAGCAGCTTTTCCCCAGGGGCAGAAGGCTATGGCTACACCTTC
NA,TRBJ2-7,TRBV6-6,TRBD1,CASSFRTGGEQYF,TGTGCCAGCAGTTTCCGGACAGGCGGCGAGCAGTACTTC
NA,TRBJ1-2,TRBV5-1,NA,CASSSTGNYGYTF,TGCGCCAGCAGCTCTACAGGGAACTATGGCTACACCTTC